What follows are 30 T cell receptor beta chains derived from one specimen sequenced in a study of cytomegalovirus exposure and HLA in healthy donors. The primer mix had 60 Vbeta and 13 Jbeta primers. Assay used: immunoSEQ multiplex PCR; TCRdb lists only in-frame clones, some missing. The sample yields 110,000 or so clones, 76% seen once. The sequenced material came from PBMCs. These receptors were collected from a woman aged 45-60 years in good health and CMV-seropositive.

To note about this clone: Other DNA sequences in this specimen translate into the identical CDR3. This chain uses TRBV7-3 with TRBJ2-7, with a weak D call TRBD2 (6 bases). The CDR3 extends over 13 amino acids. The germline V gene has CDR1 SGHTA and CDR2 FQGTGA. Deletions cut 0 bases from V and 3 bases from J, with 6 bases between. CDR3 loop: CASSLTGGYEQYF. CDR3 in DNA: TGTGCCAGCAGCTTAACCGGGGGCTACGAGCAGTACTTC.

This clone was detected a few times. The chain recombines TRBV25-1 with TRBJ2-7; 7 nucleotides line up with TRBD1. The CDR3 sequence is 14 residues long. V shed 3 bases, J shed 0 bases, and the junction held 2 bases outside the gene matches. The V gene's germline CDR1 is MGHDK and CDR2 SYGVNS. The CDR3, as DNA: TGTGCCAGCAGTGAGAACAGGGGCTCCTACGAGCAGTACTTC. Protein: CASSENRGSYEQYF.

This clone has just a few counts. This chain uses TRBV5-4 with TRBJ1-2; 7 positions match TRBD1. The length of the CDR3 is 14 residues. Trimming removed 4 bases from V and 3 bases from J; junction bases left unmatched: 6. Germline values: CDR1 SGHNT, CDR2 YYREEE (reference sequence). The CDR3 nucleotides read TGTGCCAGCAGCACTACTACAGGGGACTATGGCTACACCTTC. This codes for CASSTTTGDYGYTF.

The count of this clone is one. The DNA of the CDR3 is TGTGCCAGCAGCTTGGGGGCACTTCCAACCTACGAGCAGTACTTC. Translation gives CASSLGALPTYEQYF. The chain employs TRBV7-8 and TRBJ2-7, with a tentative D call TRBD1 (6 bases). V dropped 3 bases and J dropped 2 bases, with 14 bases sitting between them. This CDR3 is built from 15 residues. CDR1 and CDR2 from the germline V gene are SGHVS and FQNEAQ.

This clone turned up a few times. The J gene is TRBJ1-1, the V gene TRBV6-5; no clear D. Germline-derived CDR1 and CDR2 are MNHEY and SVGAGI. CDR3 size: 11 residues. With 5 bases removed from V and 11 bases from J, the gap between germline ends came to 12 bases. The CDR3 nucleotides read TGTGCCAGCAGTACGGACTCACAGGCTTTCTTT. Protein sequence: CASSTDSQAFF.

This clone turned up a few times. The chain employs TRBV7-2 and TRBJ1-2; the D gene is possibly TRBD1 (6 bases). Germline V lookup: CDR1 SGHTA, CDR2 FQGNSA. This CDR3 is 17 amino acids long. V lost 1 base to trimming and J lost 2 bases, with 17 bases between them. In DNA, the CDR3 is TGTGCCAGCAGCTTAGGCCCAGGGCGACAGGACAACTATGGCTACACCTTC. Residues: CASSLGPGRQDNYGYTF.

The CDR3 here is CASSFPVEETQYF. The DNA of the CDR3 is TGTGCCAGCAGCTTCCCCGTCGAGGAGACCCAGTACTTC. The genes are TRBV7-8 and TRBJ2-5, with D hard to call. This CDR3 comprises 13 residues. The germline gives CDR1 SGHVS, CDR2 FQNEAQ. Trimming took off 3 bases at V and 5 bases at J, with 10 bases between the two ends.

V is TRBV23-1 and J is TRBJ2-7; D may be TRBD2 (5 bases). TRBV23-1 is classed as an ORF, of uncertain function. V shed 0 bases and J shed 3 bases, with 12 bases lying between them. This CDR3 has 15 residues. The CDR3 region has the DNA TGCGCCAGCAGTCAATCAACGGGAAGCAGCTACGAGCAGTACTTC. The encoded protein is CASSQSTGSSYEQYF.

This sequence joins TRBV10-1 and TRBJ2-5; 16 nucleotides align to TRBD2. Trimming cost V 3 bases and J 4 bases; bases outside gene matches: 8. Germline V gene data show CDR1 as WNHNN and CDR2 as SYGVQD (reference sequence). CDR3 length: 18 amino acids. The CDR3 nucleotides are TGCGCCAGCAGTGATCCGGGACTAGCGGGGGGGCGGGGAGAGACCCAGTACTTC. Its translation is CASSDPGLAGGRGETQYF.

The chain is built from TRBV18 and TRBJ2-5; 9 bases line up with TRBD1. The germline V gene encodes CDR1 KGHSH and CDR2 LQKENI. The V segment lost 3 bases and the J segment 5 bases; nucleotides outside the gene matches: 7. This CDR3 comprises 15 residues. Here the CDR3 reads CASSPRTGDEETQYF. The CDR3 DNA is TGTGCCAGCTCACCCCGGACAGGGGACGAGGAGACCCAGTACTTC.

This clone came up once. DNA for the CDR3: TGTGCCAGCTCACCACCGAGCGGGGCTGTTGGCACTGAAGCTTTCTTT. It codes for CASSPPSGAVGTEAFF. This chain joins TRBV18 and TRBJ1-1; tentative D call: TRBD1 (5 bases). V lost 0 bases, J lost 4 bases, and 15 bases lay in between. Germline V gives CDR1 KGHSH, CDR2 LQKENI. CDR3 length equals 16 residues.

The rearrangement links TRBV4-3 to TRBJ1-2; TRBD1 matches at 7 bases. This CDR3 has 16 residues. Germline V gene sequence: CDR1 LGHNA, CDR2 YSLEER. V was pared by 0 bases and J by 3 bases, with 7 bases of the junction left unmatched. The CDR3 coding sequence is TGCGCCAGCAGCCAAGACCTATCCACAGGGGACTATGGCTACACCTTC. It codes for CASSQDLSTGDYGYTF.

This chain connects TRBV27 to TRBJ2-7; D gene unclear. The V and J ends lost 3 bases and 2 bases respectively, with 8 bases between them. From germline, CDR1 is MNHEY and CDR2 SMNVEV (reference sequence). The CDR3 spans 13 residues. The CDR3 DNA follows: TGTGCCAGCAGTTTCGGCAGGACCTACGAGCAGTACTTC. Its translation: CASSFGRTYEQYF.

The rearrangement uses TRBV7-8 and TRBJ2-1; a possible D gene is TRBD2 (6 bases). Germline CDR1 reads SGHVS; CDR2 reads FQNEAQ. There are 15 residues in the CDR3. V was trimmed by 4 bases and J by 4 bases, leaving 14 bases between them. The CDR3 is CASSSQWGLYNEQFF. The DNA for the CDR3 is TGTGCCAGCAGCTCGCAGTGGGGACTTTACAATGAGCAGTTCTTC.

The chain recombines TRBV10-3 with TRBJ1-4, with a weak D call TRBD1 (6 bases). CDR1 ENHRY and CDR2 SYGVKD come from the germline V gene. The CDR3 has 14 amino acids. Trimming took 3 bases from V and 7 from J, leaving 12 bases between them. The CDR3 sequence is CAISDHGGGEKLFF. The CDR3 region has the DNA TGTGCCATCAGTGACCATGGGGGCGGTGAAAAACTGTTTTTT.

The V call is TRBV10-3, the J call TRBJ2-6; D remains unclear. V dropped 2 bases and J dropped 12 bases, with 5 bases sitting between them. The CDR3 is 11 amino acids. The V gene's germline CDR1 is ENHRY and CDR2 SYGVKD. CDR3 protein: CAISETAVLTF. The DNA of the CDR3 is TGTGCCATCAGTGAGACAGCCGTCCTGACTTTC.

The gene calls are TRBV19 and TRBJ2-5, with 12 positions matching TRBD1. CDR3 length: 17 amino acids. Germline CDR1 reads LNHDA; CDR2 reads SQIVND (reference sequence). Losses at the gene ends were 3 bases for V and 3 bases for J; bases not matched to a gene: 8. The CDR3 nucleotides are TGTGCCAGTAGTATCCTTCCGGGACAGGGGGCCGAAGAGACCCAGTACTTC. Residues: CASSILPGQGAEETQYF.

To note about this clone: A read error may produce the germline difference seen at one junction end. V usage is TRBV5-6 and J usage is TRBJ2-4, with 9 bases identical to TRBD1. In germline, CDR1 is SGHDT, CDR2 YYEEEE. The CDR3 is made up of 14 amino acids. CDR3 nucleotides: TGTGCCAGCAGCTACAGGGGGCTAAAAAACAGTCAGTACTTC. Translating gives CASSYRGLKNSQYF.

The V call is TRBV2, the J call TRBJ2-6; 12 bases are shared with TRBD2. V lost 4 bases and J lost 2; bases outside the gene matches: 3. CDR1 and CDR2 from the germline V gene are SNHLY and FYNNEI. The CDR3 runs to 17 residues. CDR3 region: CASSASGGATGANVLTF. CDR3 nucleotide sequence: TGTGCCAGCAGTGCTAGCGGGGGGGCCACTGGGGCCAACGTCCTGACTTTC.

This clone occurred once. The rearrangement joins TRBV5-6 to TRBJ2-1, with D possibly matching TRBD1 (7 bases). The CDR3 consists of 15 residues. Germline V gene lookup returns CDR1 SGHDT and CDR2 YYEEEE. V lost 1 base to trimming and J lost 8 bases, with 16 bases between them. In nucleotides, the CDR3 is TGTGCCAGCAGCTTGTTAGGTCAGGGGGAGGATGAGCAGTTCTTC. Protein product: CASSLLGQGEDEQFF.

The V call is TRBV10-3, the J call TRBJ2-3; TRBD2 agrees at 8 bases. V trimming: 4 bases; J trimming: 3 bases; junction bases outside the gene matches: 6. Per germline, CDR1 ENHRY and CDR2 SYGVKD. This CDR3 has 15 amino acids. This chain's CDR3 is CAISGTAGVTDTQYF. CDR3 in DNA: TGTGCCATCAGTGGGACAGCGGGGGTTACAGATACGCAGTATTTT.

The rearrangement links TRBV13 to TRBJ2-5; 11 bases fit TRBD2. This CDR3 is 17 amino acids long. Trimming at V came to 2 bases and at J to 5 bases, leaving 10 bases not matched to a gene. Germline V gene sequence: CDR1 PRHDT, CDR2 FYEKMQ (reference sequence). The CDR3 sequence: CASSLRSGLAGRETQYF. CDR3 bases: TGTGCCAGCAGCTTAAGGTCCGGACTAGCGGGCCGTGAGACCCAGTACTTC. The entire variable domain, with the rest obtained from reference TRBV13 and TRBJ2-5, is as follows: AAGVIQSPRHLIKEKRETATLKCYPIPRHDTVYWYQQGPGQDPQFLISFYEKMQSDKGSIPDRFSAQQFSDYHSELNMSSLELGDSALYFCASSLRSGLAGRETQYFGPGTRLLVL.

This chain joins TRBV27 and TRBJ2-3, with TRBD2 identical over 15 bases. After removal of 5 bases from V and 2 bases from J, the junction contained 14 bases not matched to a gene. Germline CDR1 MNHEY, CDR2 SMNVEV (reference sequence). This CDR3 has 20 residues. CDR3 bases: TGTGCCAGCAGTCTAGGGTTTGGACTAGCGGGAGGGCGAGTCACAGATACGCAGTATTTT. It is translated as CASSLGFGLAGGRVTDTQYF.

This clone was seen a single time. CDR3 bases: TGTGCCATCAGTGAGGGTAGCGGGGGAATCACAGATACGCAGTATTTT. Translated, it gives CAISEGSGGITDTQYF. The rearrangement uses TRBV10-3 and TRBJ2-3; TRBD2 matches 9 bases. This CDR3 region has 16 residues. Germline CDR1 and CDR2: ENHRY and SYGVKD. J gave up 2 bases and V 2 bases, and 5 bases lay outside the gene matches.

The chain uses TRBV7-2 and TRBJ2-7; maybe TRBD1 (6 bases). The CDR3 is 14 residues long. Trimming left V 1 base short and J 2 bases short, with 9 bases between. Germline V gene sequence: CDR1 SGHTA, CDR2 FQGNSA. Here the CDR3 DNA reads TGTGCCAGCAGCTTAGGACAGGCAACCTACGAGCAGTACTTC. It specifies CASSLGQATYEQYF.

There are a few counts of this clone. The chain combines TRBV2 with TRBJ2-3; 9 bases are a match to TRBD2. Germline trimming cut 8 bases from V and 5 bases from J; bases unmatched to any gene: 8. CDR3 size: 14 residues. Germline V gene data show CDR1 as SNHLY and CDR2 as FYNNEI. For the CDR3, the DNA is TGTGCCAGCCGACCGGGACTAGCAGGAGATACGCAGTATTTT. Amino acid sequence: CASRPGLAGDTQYF.

This chain joins TRBV9 and TRBJ2-7, with D perhaps TRBD1 (6 bases). The CDR3 has 14 residues. The V end lost 1 base, the J end lost 2 bases, and 10 bases lay between the germline ends. CDR1 is SGDLS, CDR2 YYNGEE, per germline. The CDR3, as DNA: TGTGCCAGCAGCGTAACAGGGAATCCCTACGAGCAGTACTTC. Protein sequence: CASSVTGNPYEQYF.

The J gene is TRBJ2-1, the V gene TRBV2, with TRBD1 identical over 7 bases. The CDR3 has 14 amino acids. In germline, CDR1 is SNHLY, CDR2 FYNNEI. Losses at the gene ends were 5 bases for V and 3 bases for J; bases not matched to a gene: 4. The chain's CDR3 is CASSPTGNYNEQFF. CDR3 in DNA: TGTGCCAGCAGTCCGACAGGGAACTACAATGAGCAGTTCTTC.

This chain uses TRBV25-1 with TRBJ2-3, with TRBD2 as a possible D gene (6 bases). The CDR3 runs to 11 residues. The germline gives CDR1 MGHDK, CDR2 SYGVNS. V was shortened by 6 bases and J by 6 bases, with 7 bases between the two germline ends. The CDR3 DNA is TGTGCCAGCAGGGAGGGCGATACGCAGTATTTT. This encodes CASREGDTQYF. Supplemented by reference TRBV25-1 and TRBJ2-3, the full variable domain reads EADIYQTPRYLVIGTGKKITLECSQTMGHDKMYWYQQDPGMELHLIHYSYGVNSTEKGDLSSESTVSRIRTEHFPLTLESARPSHTSQYLCASREGDTQYFGPGTRLTVL.

V usage is TRBV25-1 and J usage is TRBJ1-2, with D unclear. Germline values: CDR1 MGHDK, CDR2 SYGVNS. This CDR3 region has 11 residues. Trimming removed 8 bases at V and 4 bases at J, with 8 bases between. CDR3 sequence reads: CASGVGYGYTF. The CDR3 nucleotides read TGTGCCAGCGGAGTCGGCTATGGCTACACCTTC.